This T cell receptor beta chain stems from a study of regulatory T cells in long-lasting Graves disease. This CDR3 has 14 amino acids. CDR1 is MNHNS, CDR2 SASEGT, per germline. Arm-PCR of CDR3 regions and iRepertoire HTBI primers were used to build TCR beta libraries. In the study's own analysis: Identified segments across samples numbered more than 55 TRBV and around 13 TRBJ. TCRdb reprocessed the multiplex PCR reads with MiXCR, giving one entry per CDR3 protein. The V and J calls here are based on TCRdb, not the publication. The top ten clones hold just under 30% of a sample with about 340,000 distinct CDR3 sequences, roughly a fifth of them seen once. Time point meaning: persistent/refractory GD, antithyroid drugs over 5 years with positive TRAb. The TCR library was made from RNA that had been extracted from PBMCs in TRIzol. Per American Thyroid Association guidelines, Graves' disease was diagnosed.

Overall study results and limits: It is possible that accuracy was reduced by the small size of the sample. Patients with persistent disease showed a bias toward TRBV28, TRBJ1-2 and TRBJ2-5.

This clonotype was seen a handful of times. The antigen is unknown. The clonotype was recovered from a female donor with Graves disease. This specimen consisted of peripheral blood mononuclear cells (PBMCs), obtained when the disease was refractory, from a patient treated with antithyroid drugs. The chain uses TRBV6-1 and TRBJ1-2; D is unresolved. This chain's CDR3 is CASHEWGETDGYTF. The CDR3 nucleotides read TGTGCTTCCCACGAGTGGGGAGAAACGGATGGCTACACCTTC.